Each of the 10 T cell receptor beta chains below was sequenced from the same sample in a study of blood T cell repertoires in COVID-19. Using immunoSEQ multiplex PCR, the repertoire was profiled, and TCRdb retains in-frame clones only, with some absent. The table records some 58,000 clones, around 85% of them present only once. Sequenced sample: peripheral blood. The receptors originated from a man between 40 and 49 years old with acute or convalescent COVID-19.

The V call is TRBV15, the J call TRBJ2-5; 13 bases align to TRBD2. CDR3 length: 19 residues. In germline, CDR1 is LNHNV, CDR2 YYDKDF (reference sequence). The ends lost 1 base at V and 4 bases at J; junction bases unmatched: 12. The CDR3 region has the DNA TGTGCCACCAGCAGAGGAGGGACTAGCGGGGCCTCCCGAGGAGAGACCCAGTACTTC. This codes for CATSRGGTSGASRGETQYF.

In its sample, this clone was seen once. The chain employs TRBV5-3 and TRBJ1-5; tentative D call: TRBD1 (5 bases). TRBV5-3 is assigned to the ORF class and has an uncertain function. The ends were cut back, 2 bases at V and 3 bases at J, with 12 bases in the middle. This CDR3 contains 15 residues. The CDR3, as DNA: TGTGCCAGAAGCTTATGCAGGGCCCACAATCAGCCCCAGCATTTT. It codes for CARSLCRAHNQPQHF.

The V call is TRBV5-4, the J call TRBJ2-7; 10 bases align to TRBD1. V dropped 0 bases and J dropped 3; count of bases not matched to a gene: 6. CDR3 length: 16 amino acids. Germline loops: CDR1 SGHNT, CDR2 YYREEE (reference sequence). CDR3 in DNA: TGTGCCAGCAGCTTGGCCAGTGGGACAGGGGTCTACGAGCAGTACTTC. Its translation: CASSLASGTGVYEQYF.

The chain joins TRBV30 to TRBJ1-2, with 7 bases lining up with TRBD1. The CDR3 has 14 amino acids. Losses at the gene ends were 5 bases for V and 8 bases for J; bases not matched to a gene: 14. The germline gives CDR1 GTSNPN, CDR2 SVGIG (reference sequence). The CDR3 sequence is CAWGYRGGAEGYTF. CDR3 nucleotides: TGTGCCTGGGGCTATAGAGGGGGCGCAGAAGGCTACACCTTC.

This clone showed up just once. The chain couples TRBV6-4 to TRBJ2-7; D possibly corresponds to TRBD1 (8 bases). V was pared by 5 bases and J by 2 bases, with 13 bases between. Germline-derived CDR1 and CDR2 are MRHNA and SNTAGT. This CDR3 has 14 residues. The CDR3 reads CASSPQGGAYEQYF. The CDR3 region has the DNA TGTGCCAGCAGTCCACAGGGGGGGGCCTACGAGCAGTACTTC.

Here the CDR3 DNA reads TGTGCCAGTAGTCAGAAGCCGACAGGGCTAAGCTCCTACAATGAGCAGTTCTTC. It specifies CASSQKPTGLSSYNEQFF. J is TRBJ2-1 and V is TRBV19; 7 bases match TRBD1. Germline CDR1 LNHDA, CDR2 SQIVND (reference sequence). Trimming at V came to 5 bases and at J to 0 bases, leaving 13 bases not matched to a gene. The CDR3 length is 18 residues.

The V call is TRBV5-1, the J call TRBJ2-3; possible D gene TRBD2, 6 bases. CDR1 and CDR2 from the germline V gene are SGHRS and YFSETQ. The V end was cut by 4 bases, the J end by 1 base, with 13 bases between. The CDR3 consists of 15 residues. The CDR3 DNA reads TGCGCCAGCAGCGGGAGGACTGCCGGCACAGATACGCAGTATTTT. This sequence encodes CASSGRTAGTDTQYF. Using reference TRBV5-1 and TRBJ2-3 for the parts outside the CDR3, the full variable domain is KAGVTQTPRYLIKTRGQQVTLSCSPISGHRSVSWYQQTPGQGLQFLFEYFSETQRNKGNFPGRFSGRQFSNSRSEMNVSTLELGDSALYLCASSGRTAGTDTQYFGPGTRLTVL.

The chain recombines TRBV7-3 with TRBJ1-2, with 7 bases identical to TRBD1. CDR3 length: 13 amino acids. The V segment lost 5 bases and the J segment 5 bases; nucleotides outside the gene matches: 5. Germline V CDR1 and CDR2: SGHTA, FQGTGA. The CDR3 here is CASSPQQGYGYTF. The CDR3 DNA reads TGTGCCAGCAGCCCCCAACAGGGGTATGGCTACACCTTC.

CDR3 region: CATSRERLNQPQHF. The CDR3 region has the DNA TGTGCCACCAGCAGAGAGAGGTTGAATCAGCCCCAGCATTTT. The V gene is TRBV15, the J gene TRBJ1-5; D is undetermined. Looked up from germline, CDR1 is LNHNV and CDR2 is YYDKDF (reference sequence). Between the trimmed V and J ends, which lost 0 bases and 4 bases, there was a span of 7 bases. This CDR3 has 14 amino acids.

The chain links TRBV24-1 to TRBJ2-1, with no clear D. V lost 0 bases and J 10 bases, leaving 9 bases between the germline ends. Germline V gene data show CDR1 as KGHDR and CDR2 as SFDVKD. There are 13 residues in the CDR3. CDR3 nucleotide sequence: TGTGCCACCAGTGATTTGTCGGCGGTCGAGCAGTTCTTC. As protein: CATSDLSAVEQFF.